The T cell receptor (beta chain) described here comes from a study of blood T cells in healthy people across ages. Looked up from germline, CDR1 is SGDLS and CDR2 is YYNGEE. Germline trimming cut 4 bases from V and 0 bases from J; bases unmatched to any gene: 5. There are 17 residues in the CDR3. A second PCR, run for roughly 7 to 11 cycles, used a sample-barcoded 5' primer plus a J-beta primer mix. One entry per CDR3 protein, called by TCRdb with MiXCR from the 5' RACE reads. Of 540,000 or so distinct CDR3 sequences detected, 45% to 55% appear once; the ten largest clones hold 20% to 25%. The sequenced material came from blood. This rearrangement joins TRBV9 to TRBJ2-1; 12 bases are a match to TRBD2. The TCR was taken from a man of 80 years or more in good health. The DNA for the CDR3 is TGTGCCAGCAGCCCACGACTAGCGGGAGCCTCCTACAATGAGCAGTTCTTC. Its translation is CASSPRLAGASYNEQFF.